A single sample gave rise to the 16 T cell receptor beta chains below, sequenced in a study of early T cells in non-severe SARS-CoV-2 infection. From the 5' RACE reads, TCRdb called clonotypes with MiXCR, one entry per CDR3 protein. Seen here are tens of thousands of distinct CDR3 sequences, about 4.6% observed once, and the top ten hold 12%. Source material: whole blood. These receptors originate from an adult who was a healthcare worker with PCR-confirmed SARS-CoV-2 infection or an uninfected control (not recorded which).

This clonotype was recorded at least ten times. The chain combines TRBV28 with TRBJ2-5; D perhaps matches TRBD1 (7 bases). Germline V lookup: CDR1 MDHEN, CDR2 SYDVKM. The CDR3 totals 15 residues. V dropped 6 bases and J dropped 4 bases, with 18 bases sitting between them. For the CDR3, the DNA is TGTGCCAGCAGACCCCAGGGGGGCTGGTCAGAGACCCAGTACTTC. This gives the protein CASRPQGGWSETQYF.

This clonotype was picked up many times. The chain links TRBV5-1 to TRBJ2-7, with 12 bases identical to TRBD2. Losses at the gene ends were 0 bases for V and 2 bases for J; bases not matched to a gene: 6. The germline CDR1 and CDR2 sequences are SGHRS and YFSETQ. The CDR3 runs 17 residues. CDR3 residues: CASSLAGLAGITYEQYF. In nucleotides, the CDR3 is TGCGCCAGCAGCTTGGCCGGACTAGCGGGAATAACCTACGAGCAGTACTTC.

Worth noting for this clonotype: It may be a read error: a sequence one base away is much more abundant. CDR3 coding DNA: TGTGCCAGCAGCCCCCGGTATGAGCAGTCCTTC. Its translation: CASSPRYEQSF. The V gene is TRBV7-2, the J gene TRBJ2-1; D gene uncertain. The CDR3 totals 11 residues. CDR1 and CDR2 from the germline V gene are SGHTA and FQGNSA. The full variable domain, rest sourced from reference TRBV7-2 and TRBJ2-1, is GAGVSQSPSNKVTEKGKDVELRCDPISGHTALYWYRQSLGQGLEFLIYFQGNSAPDKSGLPSDRFSAERTGGSVSTLTIQRTQQEDSAVYLCASSPRYEQSFGPGTRLTVL.

The J gene is TRBJ2-3, the V gene TRBV25-1; D uncertain. The CDR3 is made up of 14 amino acids. V was clipped by 2 bases and J by 1 base, with 7 bases between them. Germline V gene data show CDR1 as MGHDK and CDR2 as SYGVNS. CDR3 sequence (DNA): TGTGCCAGCAGTGAAGGACGGGGCACAGATACGCAGTATTTT. Protein: CASSEGRGTDTQYF.

This clonotype was observed many times. The J gene is TRBJ2-1, the V gene TRBV5-4, with 8 bases that match TRBD2. In germline, CDR1 is SGHNT, CDR2 YYREEE (reference sequence). V gave up 3 bases and J gave up 5 bases; unmatched junction bases: 7. This CDR3 contains 15 residues. The CDR3 protein is CASSSTSGLNNEQFF. The CDR3 bases are TGTGCCAGCAGCTCAACTAGCGGCCTAAACAATGAGCAGTTCTTC.

In its sample, this clonotype was seen many times. DNA of the CDR3: TGCAGCGCCACCCAAGTGGGGAACTATGGCTACACCTTC. Its translation: CSATQVGNYGYTF. The V and J genes are TRBV29-1 and TRBJ1-2, with unresolved D. Between the trimmed V and J ends, which lost 7 bases and 2 bases, there was a span of 14 bases. Germline V lookup: CDR1 SQVTM, CDR2 ANQGSEA. This CDR3 has 13 residues.

This clonotype appeared many times. V usage is TRBV5-1 and J usage is TRBJ2-7; TRBD1 agrees at 8 bases. Trimming took 3 bases from V and 4 from J; bases not matched to a gene: 6. The CDR3 length is 14 residues. Per the germline V gene, CDR1 is SGHRS and CDR2 is YFSETQ. CDR3 loop: CASSSTGAAYEQYF. The CDR3 DNA reads as TGCGCCAGCAGCTCGACAGGGGCAGCATACGAGCAGTACTTC.

The V gene is TRBV6-2 or TRBV6-3, the J gene TRBJ2-2; D assignment may be TRBD1 or TRBD2 (6 bases each). This CDR3 is 16 amino acids long. Trimming removed 4 bases from V and 6 bases from J, with 18 bases in between. Germline V gives CDR1 MNHEY, CDR2 SVGEGT. The CDR3 loop is CASSSWEQGRPGELFF. CDR3 nucleotide sequence: TGTGCCAGCAGTTCCTGGGAGCAGGGGAGGCCCGGGGAGCTGTTTTTT.

This clonotype has a count of ten or more. This sequence joins TRBV11-2 and TRBJ2-2; D gene unclear. V lost 2 bases, J lost 7 bases, and 14 bases lay in between. Germline CDR1 is SGHAT and CDR2 is FQNNGV. This CDR3 spans 15 amino acids. The CDR3 coding sequence is TGTGCCAGCAGCTTACGAGACCCCTGGAGCGGGGAGCTGTTTTTT. Protein product: CASSLRDPWSGELFF.

This clonotype came up many times. The V and J genes are TRBV30 and TRBJ2-6; 7 bases fit TRBD1. Looked up from germline, CDR1 is GTSNPN and CDR2 is SVGIG (reference sequence). V trimming: 2 bases; J trimming: 0 bases; junction bases outside the gene matches: 4. This CDR3 has 16 residues. CDR3 in amino acids: CAWSQDRVSGANVLTF. In DNA form, the CDR3 reads TGTGCCTGGAGTCAAGACAGGGTCTCTGGGGCCAACGTCCTGACTTTC.

This clonotype was detected ten times or more. The rearrangement uses TRBV7-2 and TRBJ2-7, with a possible D match to TRBD2 (6 bases). The CDR3 runs to 14 residues. Trimming took off 5 bases at V and 7 bases at J, with 18 bases between the two ends. Looked up from germline, CDR1 is SGHTA and CDR2 is FQGNSA. CDR3 sequence: CASSPGPGGREQYF. The CDR3 DNA is TGTGCCAGCAGCCCGGGCCCCGGAGGGAGGGAGCAGTACTTC. Drawing the rest from reference TRBV7-2 and TRBJ2-7, the complete variable domain is GAGVSQSPSNKVTEKGKDVELRCDPISGHTALYWYRQSLGQGLEFLIYFQGNSAPDKSGLPSDRFSAERTGGSVSTLTIQRTQQEDSAVYLCASSPGPGGREQYFGPGTRLTVT.

The chain employs TRBV27 and TRBJ1-4, with D perhaps TRBD1 (5 bases). This CDR3 has 13 amino acids. The V gene's germline CDR1 is MNHEY and CDR2 SMNVEV (reference sequence). V dropped 6 bases and J dropped 2 bases, with 7 bases sitting between them. The CDR3 here is CASRSGTNEKLFF. CDR3 nucleotides: TGTGCCAGCAGATCAGGGACTAATGAAAAACTGTTTTTT.

This clonotype has ten or more counts. The CDR3 DNA sequence: TGTGCCAGCACGTGGGGGGCCAACGTCCTGACTTTC. Amino acid sequence: CASTWGANVLTF. V is TRBV25-1 and J is TRBJ2-6, with D uncertain. This CDR3 comprises 12 residues. The germline V gene encodes CDR1 MGHDK and CDR2 SYGVNS. Trimming took off 7 bases at V and 4 bases at J, with 5 bases between the two ends.

This clonotype appeared many times. J is TRBJ1-5 and V is TRBV5-1; 7 bases match TRBD1. Germline CDR1 reads SGHRS; CDR2 reads YFSETQ. This CDR3 spans 13 amino acids. After removal of 1 base from V and 6 bases from J, the junction contained 1 base not matched to a gene. The CDR3 loop is CASSLTGVQPQHF. The CDR3 nucleotides read TGCGCCAGCAGCTTGACAGGGGTTCAGCCCCAGCATTTT.

This clonotype has a count of ten or more. V usage is TRBV2 and J usage is TRBJ2-3; D not certain. V was pared by 6 bases and J by 1 base, with 11 bases between. The CDR3 totals 14 residues. Germline CDR1 SNHLY, CDR2 FYNNEI. The CDR3 reads CASSKNRGTDTQYF. The CDR3 DNA reads TGTGCCAGCAGCAAGAATAGGGGCACAGATACGCAGTATTTT.

This clonotype was counted many times. The chain combines TRBV20-1 with TRBJ2-7, with TRBD2 identical over 9 bases. Trimming cost V 4 bases and J 6 bases; bases outside gene matches: 7. This CDR3 is built from 13 residues. CDR1 and CDR2 (germline): DFQATT, SNEGSKA (reference sequence). CDR3 region: CSAILAGVTEQYF. CDR3 coding DNA: TGCAGTGCTATATTAGCGGGAGTAACCGAGCAGTACTTC.